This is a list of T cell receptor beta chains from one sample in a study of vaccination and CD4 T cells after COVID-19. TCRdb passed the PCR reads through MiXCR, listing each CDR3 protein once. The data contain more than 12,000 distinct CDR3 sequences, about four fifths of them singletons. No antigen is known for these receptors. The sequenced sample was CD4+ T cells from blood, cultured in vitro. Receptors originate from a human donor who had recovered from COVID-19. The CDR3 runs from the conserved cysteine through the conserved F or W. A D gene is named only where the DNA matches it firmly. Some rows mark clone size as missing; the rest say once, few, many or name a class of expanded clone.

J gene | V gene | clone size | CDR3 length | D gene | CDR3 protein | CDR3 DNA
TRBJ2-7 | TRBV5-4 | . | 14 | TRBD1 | CASSSGQGLYEQYF | TGTGCCAGCAGCTCTGGACAGGGTCTCTACGAGCAGTACTTC
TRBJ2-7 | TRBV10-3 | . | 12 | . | CATRDPHYEQYF | TGTGCCACGCGGGACCCCCACTACGAGCAGTACTTC
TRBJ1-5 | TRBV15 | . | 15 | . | CATSSWGRGAQPQHF | TGTGCCACCAGCAGCTGGGGCAGGGGAGCTCAGCCCCAGCATTTT
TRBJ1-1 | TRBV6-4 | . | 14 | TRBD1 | CASSLTGLGTEAFF | TGTGCCAGCAGTCTGACAGGGTTAGGCACTGAAGCTTTCTTT
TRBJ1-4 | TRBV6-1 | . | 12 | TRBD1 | CASSRDRGRLFF | TGTGCCAGCAGCCGGGACAGAGGAAGACTGTTTTTT
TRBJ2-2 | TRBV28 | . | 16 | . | CASSLFVLANTGELFF | TGTGCCAGCAGTTTATTCGTGCTAGCGAACACCGGGGAGCTGTTTTTT
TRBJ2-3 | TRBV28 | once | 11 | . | CASSPTDTQYF | TGTGCCAGCAGTCCGACAGATACGCAGTATTTT
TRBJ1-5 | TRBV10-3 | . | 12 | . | CAISEDSQPQHF | TGTGCCATCAGTGAGGACAGCCAGCCCCAGCATTTT
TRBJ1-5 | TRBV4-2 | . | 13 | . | CASSQGTDGPQHF | TGTGCCAGCAGCCAAGGGACGGACGGGCCCCAGCATTTT
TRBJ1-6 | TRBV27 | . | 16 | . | CASSRGVGSYNSPLHF | TGTGCCAGCAGTAGAGGTGTCGGCTCCTATAATTCACCCCTCCACTTT
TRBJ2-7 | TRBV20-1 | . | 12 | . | CSARRDGREQYF | TGCAGTGCTAGACGGGACGGCAGAGAGCAGTACTTC
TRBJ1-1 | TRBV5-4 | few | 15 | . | CASSPRQGGGTEAFF | TGTGCCAGCAGCCCTCGCCAGGGAGGGGGCACTGAAGCTTTCTTT
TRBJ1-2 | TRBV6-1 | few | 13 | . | CASSPDGVYGYTF | TGTGCCAGCAGCCCCGACGGAGTGTATGGCTACACCTTC
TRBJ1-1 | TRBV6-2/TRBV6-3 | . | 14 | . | CASSAQRVGTEAFF | TGTGCCAGCAGTGCCCAAAGGGTGGGGACTGAAGCTTTCTTT
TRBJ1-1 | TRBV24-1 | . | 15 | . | CATSDFKDGNTEAFF | TGTGCCACCAGTGACTTTAAGGACGGGAACACTGAAGCTTTCTTT
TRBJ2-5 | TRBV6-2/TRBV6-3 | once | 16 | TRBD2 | CASNRGGLADQETQYF | TGTGCCAGCAACCGAGGAGGACTAGCGGACCAAGAGACCCAGTACTTC
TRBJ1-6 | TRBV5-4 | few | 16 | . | CASSFGVTNPNSPLHF | TGTGCCAGCAGCTTTGGGGTGACCAACCCAAATTCACCCCTCCACTTT
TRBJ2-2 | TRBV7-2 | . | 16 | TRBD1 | CASSLRGTVNTGELFF | TGTGCCAGCAGCTTAAGGGGGACAGTTAACACCGGGGAGCTGTTTTTT
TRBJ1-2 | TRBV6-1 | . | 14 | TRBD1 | CASRPGQINYGYTF | TGTGCCAGCAGGCCGGGACAGATTAACTATGGCTACACCTTC
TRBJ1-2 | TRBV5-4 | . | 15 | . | CASSLAGTVSYGYTF | TGTGCCAGCAGCTTGGCCGGGACGGTGAGCTATGGCTACACCTTC
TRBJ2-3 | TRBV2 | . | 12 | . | CASRVGTDTQYF | TGTGCCAGCAGAGTCGGGACAGATACGCAGTATTTT
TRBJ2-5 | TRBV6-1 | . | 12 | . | CATRGNGETQYF | TGTGCCACCCGAGGGAATGGGGAGACCCAGTACTTC
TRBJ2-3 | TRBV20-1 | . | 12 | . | CSYSEFTDTQYF | TGCAGCTACTCGGAATTCACAGATACGCAGTATTTT
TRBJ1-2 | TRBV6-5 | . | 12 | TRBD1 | CASSYNRGTEFF | TGTGCCAGCAGTTACAACAGGGGGACAGAGTTCTTC
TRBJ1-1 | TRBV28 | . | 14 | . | CASRIQGRNTEAFF | TGTGCCAGCAGAATACAGGGACGGAACACTGAAGCTTTCTTT
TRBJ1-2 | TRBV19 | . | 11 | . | CASSNYGSYTF | TGTGCCAGTAGTAATTATGGGAGCTACACCTTC
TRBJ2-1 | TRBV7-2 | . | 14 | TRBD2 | CASSFGLDNNEQFF | TGTGCCAGCAGCTTTGGACTAGACAACAATGAGCAGTTCTTC
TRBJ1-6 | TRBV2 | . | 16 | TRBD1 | CASSEDRQGWSSPLHF | TGTGCCAGCAGTGAAGACCGACAGGGGTGGAGTTCACCCCTCCACTTT
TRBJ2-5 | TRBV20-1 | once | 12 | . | CSAPDIGETQYF | TGCAGTGCCCCCGACATCGGGGAGACCCAGTACTTC
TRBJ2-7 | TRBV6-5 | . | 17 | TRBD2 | CASSYSPTSGRVYEQYF | TGTGCCAGCAGTTACTCGCCGACTAGCGGGAGAGTGTACGAGCAGTACTTC
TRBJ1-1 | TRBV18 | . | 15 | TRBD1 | CASSPTGGLGTEAFF | TGTGCCAGCTCACCGACAGGGGGATTGGGGACTGAAGCTTTCTTT
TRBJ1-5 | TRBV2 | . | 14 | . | CASRRQNSNQPQHF | TGTGCCAGCAGAAGACAGAATAGCAATCAGCCCCAGCATTTT
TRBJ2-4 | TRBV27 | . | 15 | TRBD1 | CASSFSDRGRNIQYF | TGTGCCAGCAGTTTTTCGGACAGGGGGCGAAACATTCAGTACTTC
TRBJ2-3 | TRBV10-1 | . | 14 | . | CASSDGTPQGTQYF | TGCGCCAGCAGTGATGGCACTCCCCAGGGTACGCAGTATTTT
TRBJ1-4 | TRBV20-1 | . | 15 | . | CSARDSVATNEKLFF | TGCAGTGCTAGAGATAGCGTTGCAACTAATGAAAAACTGTTTTTT
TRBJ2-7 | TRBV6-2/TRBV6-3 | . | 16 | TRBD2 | CASSYSRLATSYEQYF | TGTGCCAGCAGTTACTCTAGACTAGCGACCTCCTACGAGCAGTACTTC
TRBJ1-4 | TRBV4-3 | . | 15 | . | CASSQGGNGVGKLFF | TGCGCCAGCAGCCAAGGGGGTAACGGTGTGGGGAAACTGTTTTTT